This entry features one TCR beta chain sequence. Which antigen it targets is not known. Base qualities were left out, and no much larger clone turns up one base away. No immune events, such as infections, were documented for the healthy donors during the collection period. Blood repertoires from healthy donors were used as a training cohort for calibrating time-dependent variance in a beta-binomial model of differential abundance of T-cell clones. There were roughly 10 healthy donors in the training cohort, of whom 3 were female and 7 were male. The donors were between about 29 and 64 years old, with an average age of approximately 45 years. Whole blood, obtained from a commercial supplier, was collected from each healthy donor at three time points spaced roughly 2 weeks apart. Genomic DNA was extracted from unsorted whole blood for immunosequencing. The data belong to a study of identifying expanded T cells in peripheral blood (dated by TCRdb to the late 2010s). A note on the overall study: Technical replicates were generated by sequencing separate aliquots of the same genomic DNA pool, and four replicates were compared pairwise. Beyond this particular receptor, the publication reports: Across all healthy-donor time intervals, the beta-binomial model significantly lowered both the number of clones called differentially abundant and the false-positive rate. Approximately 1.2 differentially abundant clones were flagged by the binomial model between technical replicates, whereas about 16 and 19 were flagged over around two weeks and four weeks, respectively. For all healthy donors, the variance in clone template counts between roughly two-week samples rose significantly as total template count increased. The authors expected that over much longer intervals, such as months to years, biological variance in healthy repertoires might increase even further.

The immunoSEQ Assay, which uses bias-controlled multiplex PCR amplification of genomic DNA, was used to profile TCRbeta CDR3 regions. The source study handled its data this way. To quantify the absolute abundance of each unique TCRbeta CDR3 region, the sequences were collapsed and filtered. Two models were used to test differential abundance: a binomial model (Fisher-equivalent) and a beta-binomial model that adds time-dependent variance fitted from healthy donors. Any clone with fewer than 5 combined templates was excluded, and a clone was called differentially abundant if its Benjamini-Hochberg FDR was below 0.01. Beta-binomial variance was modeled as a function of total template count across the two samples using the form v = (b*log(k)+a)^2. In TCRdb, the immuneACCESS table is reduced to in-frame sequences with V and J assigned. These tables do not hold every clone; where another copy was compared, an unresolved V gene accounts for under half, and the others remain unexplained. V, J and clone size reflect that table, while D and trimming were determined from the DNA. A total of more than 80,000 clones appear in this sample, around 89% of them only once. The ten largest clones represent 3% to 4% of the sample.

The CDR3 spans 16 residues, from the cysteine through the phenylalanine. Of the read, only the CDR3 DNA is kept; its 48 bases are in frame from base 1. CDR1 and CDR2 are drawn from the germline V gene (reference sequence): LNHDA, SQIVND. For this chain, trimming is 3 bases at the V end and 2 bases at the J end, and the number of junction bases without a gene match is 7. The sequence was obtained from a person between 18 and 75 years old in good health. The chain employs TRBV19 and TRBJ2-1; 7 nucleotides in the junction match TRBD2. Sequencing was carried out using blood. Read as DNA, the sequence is TGTGCCAGTAGTATGGTGTTGGGGGGGGCCTACAATGAGCAGTTCTTC. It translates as CASSMVLGGAYNEQFF.